This passage covers 9 T cell receptor beta chains from one sample sequenced in a study of cytomegalovirus exposure and HLA in healthy donors. The PCR contained 60 Vbeta and 13 Jbeta primers. Profiling relied on immunoSEQ multiplex PCR, and the TCRdb table lists in-frame clones only, not all of them. The sample shows around 100,000 clones, about three quarters of them seen only once. Sequenced material: PBMCs. These receptors were taken from a man aged 35-49 years in good health and CMV-seronegative.

The CDR3 nucleotides read TGTGCCAGCAGCTACAGGGGGGCGGAACAGGGGATGTTCTATGGCTACACCTTC. Translating gives CASSYRGAEQGMFYGYTF. The chain joins TRBV4-2 to TRBJ1-2; the match to TRBD1 covers 8 bases. With 5 bases clipped from V and 4 bases from J, the junction kept 18 bases outside the gene matches. The CDR3 covers 18 residues. Germline V gene data show CDR1 as LGHNA and CDR2 as YNFKEQ.

This clone was recorded a few times. The CDR3 protein is CASNLAGGLEQYF. CDR3 DNA: TGTGCCAGCAATTTAGCGGGGGGGCTCGAGCAGTACTTC. This sequence joins TRBV6-5 and TRBJ2-7, with 11 bases matching TRBD2. CDR3 length: 13 amino acids. J gave up 6 bases and V 7 bases, and 5 bases lay outside the gene matches. Per the germline V gene, CDR1 is MNHEY and CDR2 is SVGAGI.

There are a few counts of this clone. V is TRBV5-6 and J is TRBJ2-3; 7 bases match TRBD1. CDR1 and CDR2 (germline): SGHDT, YYEEEE. The CDR3 loop spans 15 amino acids. The trim removed 5 bases at V and 5 bases at J, leaving 11 bases unmatched. The CDR3 region is CASRADRTREDTQYF. In DNA form, the CDR3 reads TGTGCCAGCAGGGCGGACAGGACACGGGAAGATACGCAGTATTTT.

The chain joins TRBV9 to TRBJ2-1; D possibly corresponds to TRBD2 (5 bases). V was trimmed by 1 base and J by 8 bases, leaving 13 bases between them. This CDR3 is 14 amino acids long. Germline-derived CDR1 and CDR2 are SGDLS and YYNGEE. The CDR3 region has the DNA TGTGCCAGCAGCGTAACCCTAGCAGACGATGAGCAGTTCTTC. Encoded protein: CASSVTLADDEQFF.

J is TRBJ1-5 and V is TRBV4-1, with D unclear. Looked up from germline, CDR1 is MGHRA and CDR2 is YSYEKL. The CDR3 loop spans 15 amino acids. Trimming removed 4 bases from V and 4 bases from J, with 14 bases in between. CDR3 nucleotide sequence: TGCGCCAGCAGCCCCTTAAACATATTAAATCAGCCCCAGCATTTT. As protein: CASSPLNILNQPQHF.

A single count supports this clone. The genes are TRBV9 and TRBJ2-1, with 11 positions matching TRBD2. Germline V gene data show CDR1 as SGDLS and CDR2 as YYNGEE. Trimming removed 0 bases from V and 3 bases from J; junction bases left unmatched: 11. The CDR3 is made up of 19 amino acids. CDR3 sequence reads: CASSVAASGGLERYNEQFF. The DNA for the CDR3 is TGTGCCAGCAGCGTAGCGGCTAGCGGGGGGCTCGAACGCTACAATGAGCAGTTCTTC. Full variable domain (rest looked up from reference TRBV9 and TRBJ2-1): DSGVTQTPKHLITATGQRVTLRCSPRSGDLSVYWYQQSLDQGLQFLIQYYNGEERAKGNILERFSAQQFPDLHSELNLSSLELGDSALYFCASSVAASGGLERYNEQFFGPGTRLTVL.

The genes are TRBV6-1 and TRBJ2-7; a weak D match, TRBD1 (8 bases). Per germline, CDR1 MNHNS and CDR2 SASEGT. This CDR3 is built from 15 residues. V shed 4 bases and J shed 2 bases, with 15 bases lying between them. The CDR3 loop reads CASSGQGTNPYEQYF. The DNA for the CDR3 is TGTGCCAGCAGTGGACAGGGGACTAACCCCTACGAGCAGTACTTC.

This clone occurred once. The gene calls are TRBV7-2 and TRBJ2-1; 10 positions match TRBD1. CDR3 length: 16 amino acids. V shed 1 base and J 9 bases; nucleotides not matched to a gene: 9. Germline V gives CDR1 SGHTA, CDR2 FQGNSA. This CDR3 is CASSLGGTGAYGEQFF. In DNA, the CDR3 is TGTGCCAGCAGCTTAGGAGGGACAGGGGCTTACGGTGAGCAGTTCTTC.

J is TRBJ2-5 and V is TRBV2; D may be TRBD1 (7 bases). With 4 bases removed from V and 1 base from J, the gap between germline ends came to 19 bases. CDR3 length: 17 amino acids. CDR1 and CDR2 from the germline V gene are SNHLY and FYNNEI. CDR3 sequence reads: CASSVFGQGGVQETQYF. The CDR3 region has the DNA TGTGCCAGCAGTGTTTTCGGGCAGGGGGGTGTCCAAGAGACCCAGTACTTC.